This T cell receptor beta chain derives from a study of T cells after posttransplantation cyclophosphamide. General observations from the study: Later post-transplant blood repertoires were often dominated by donor CD8+ memory clones. Recipient CMV seropositivity and CMV reactivation strongly tracked TRB clonality.

Methotrexate plus calcineurin inhibitor accompanied controls' myeloablative marrow transplants; sampling was 1 year later. Produced via immunoSEQ multiplex PCR; TCRdb's table is partial and in-frame only. The sample includes about 3,700 clones, 65% to 75% seen only once; the top ten take around three fifths. The CDR3 has 15 residues. CDR1 SGHTA and CDR2 FQGTGA come from the germline V gene. The J segment lost 2 bases and the V segment lost 6 bases, leaving 5 bases of the junction unmatched. Remarks on this clone: Its antigen is not identified.

The receptor was isolated from a female patient aged 50-59 years who received an allogeneic stem cell transplant from an unrelated donor, was CMV-positive, and had acute and chronic GVHD. The graft donor may account for some of the T cells. This sample comprised PBMCs, obtained after allogeneic stem cell transplant with calcineurin inhibitor and methotrexate. The chain recombines TRBV7-3 with TRBJ2-3; 10 bases align to TRBD1. CDR3 region: CASRRTGGNTDTQYF. CDR3 DNA sequence: TGTGCCAGCAGACGGACAGGGGGAAACACAGATACGCAGTATTTT.